This T cell receptor beta chain was sequenced in a study of CD8+ T cells in alopecia areata. Study summary: Treatment of the treated patients consisted of oral tofacitinib, 5 to 10 mg twice daily. Regarding the study as a whole: Possibly because of HLA-related factors, TCR sharing was less clear across patients than in mice.

This clone has just a few counts. Its matching antigen is unknown. Lesional scalp tissue (obtained by punch biopsy) and peripheral blood were collected from alopecia areata patients. In each case, RNA was isolated and then reverse transcribed into cDNA as the sequencing template. Produced via immunoSEQ multiplex PCR; TCRdb's table is partial and in-frame only. Of 65,000 to 75,000 clones detected, approximately 43% appear once; the ten largest clones hold about 18%. V was shortened by 0 bases and J by 7 bases, with 10 bases between the two germline ends. The CDR3 length is 12 residues. Germline V gene data show CDR1 as SQVTM and CDR2 as ANQGSEA.

The sequence was collected from a human donor with alopecia areata. Sequenced here: CD8+ T cells sorted from blood, sampled at week 0. J is TRBJ2-7 and V is TRBV29-1; D call uncertain. CDR3 loop: CSVEDGRYEQYF. In DNA form, the CDR3 reads TGCAGCGTTGAAGATGGTCGGTATGAGCAGTACTTC.